This T cell receptor (beta chain) originates from a study of T cell repertoires in cytomegalovirus infection. In the study overall: Selected CMV epitopes included recently identified HLA-C-restricted ones as well as well-studied HLA-B-restricted ones.

Study-wide findings and caveats: Carriers of CMV and the relevant HLA type were discriminated by public TCR beta frequency.

Concerning this clonotype itself: Its antigen is currently unknown.

TCRdb independently ran MiXCR on the reads; one entry per CDR3 protein. The table has roughly 990,000 distinct CDR3 sequences, roughly 31% seen once. V lost 9 bases and J 8 bases, leaving 14 bases between the germline ends. CDR3 length: 12 amino acids. CDR1 is SNHLY and CDR2 is FYNNEI in the germline V gene. The starting material was cultured CD8+ T cells from PBMCs, obtained from culture after CMV antigen stimulation. The clonotype originates from a human donor in good health (CMV status not recorded). Some clones in this sample may be carry-over from other donors' samples. The chain has TRBV2 and TRBJ2-1; D uncertain. The CDR3 protein is CASPTGTDEQFF. The DNA for the CDR3 is TGTGCCAGTCCGACCGGTACCGATGAGCAGTTCTTC.